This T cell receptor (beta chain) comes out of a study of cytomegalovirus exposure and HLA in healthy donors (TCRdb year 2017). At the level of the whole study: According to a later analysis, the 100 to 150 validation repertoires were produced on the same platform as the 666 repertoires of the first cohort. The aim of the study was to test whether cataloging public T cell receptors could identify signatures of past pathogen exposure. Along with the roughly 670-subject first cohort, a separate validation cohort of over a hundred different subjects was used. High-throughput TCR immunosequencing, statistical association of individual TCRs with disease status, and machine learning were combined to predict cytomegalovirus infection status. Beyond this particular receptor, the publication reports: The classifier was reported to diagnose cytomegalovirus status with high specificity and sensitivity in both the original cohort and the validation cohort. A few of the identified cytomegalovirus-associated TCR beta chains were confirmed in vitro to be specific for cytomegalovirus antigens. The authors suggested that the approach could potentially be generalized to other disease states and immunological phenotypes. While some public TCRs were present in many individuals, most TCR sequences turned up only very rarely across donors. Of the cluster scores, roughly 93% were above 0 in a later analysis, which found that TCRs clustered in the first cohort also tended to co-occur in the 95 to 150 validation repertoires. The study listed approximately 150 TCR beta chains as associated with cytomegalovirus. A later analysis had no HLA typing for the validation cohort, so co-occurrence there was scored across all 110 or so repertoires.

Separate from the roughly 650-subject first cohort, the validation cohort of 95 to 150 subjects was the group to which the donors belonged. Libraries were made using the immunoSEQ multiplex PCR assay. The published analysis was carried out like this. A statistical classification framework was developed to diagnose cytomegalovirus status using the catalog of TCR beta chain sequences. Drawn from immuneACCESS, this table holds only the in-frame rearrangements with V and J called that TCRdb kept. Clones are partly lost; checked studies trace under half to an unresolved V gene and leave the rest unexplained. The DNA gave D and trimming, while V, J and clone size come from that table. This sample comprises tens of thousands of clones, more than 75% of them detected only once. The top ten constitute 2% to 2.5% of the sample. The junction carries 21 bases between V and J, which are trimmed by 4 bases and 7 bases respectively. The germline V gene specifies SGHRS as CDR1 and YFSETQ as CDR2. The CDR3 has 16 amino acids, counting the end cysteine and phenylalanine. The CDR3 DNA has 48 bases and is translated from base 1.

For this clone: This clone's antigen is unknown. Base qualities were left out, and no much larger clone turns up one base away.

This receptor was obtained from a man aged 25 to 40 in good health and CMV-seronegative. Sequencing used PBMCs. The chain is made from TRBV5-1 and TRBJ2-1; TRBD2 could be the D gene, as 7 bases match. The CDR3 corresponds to CASSPEVGGRRNEQFF. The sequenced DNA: TGCGCCAGCAGCCCCGAGGTCGGGGGGCGTCGGAATGAGCAGTTCTTC. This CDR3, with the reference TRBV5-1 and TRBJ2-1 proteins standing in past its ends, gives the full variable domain KAGVTQTPRYLIKTRGQQVTLSCSPISGHRSVSWYQQTPGQGLQFLFEYFSETQRNKGNFPGRFSGRQFSNSRSEMNVSTLELGDSALYLCASSPEVGGRRNEQFFGPGTRLTVL.